The 28 T cell receptor beta chains presented below share a single source sample, sequenced in a study of blood T cells in healthy people across ages. Alongside a J-beta primer mix, a sample-barcoded 5' primer served in a second PCR lasting about 7 to 12 cycles. TCRdb independently ran MiXCR on the 5' RACE reads; one entry per CDR3 protein. The table records 800,000 or so distinct CDR3 sequences, about 62% of them present only once. The sample taken for sequencing was blood. These receptors all stem from a man aged 25-40 years in good health.

This clonotype was observed a handful of times. The V call is TRBV7-2, the J call TRBJ2-3, with D perhaps TRBD2 (6 bases). The germline V and J ends were trimmed by 1 base and 0 bases, with 14 bases remaining between them. The CDR3 totals 17 residues. The germline gives CDR1 SGHTA, CDR2 FQGNSA. CDR3 region: CASSLVVGGASTDTQYF. The CDR3 bases are TGTGCCAGCAGCTTAGTCGTCGGAGGGGCTAGCACAGATACGCAGTATTTT.

This clonotype was detected a few times. The rearrangement joins TRBV3-1 to TRBJ2-5; the D is unclear. The J call may be mistaken, given a closer DNA end match to TRBJ2-7. The CDR3 totals 12 residues. CDR1 is LGHDT and CDR2 is YNNKEL in the germline V gene (reference sequence). The CDR3 is CASSHDGYEQYF. CDR3 coding DNA: TGTGCCAGCAGCCATGACGGGTACGAGCAGTACTTC.

The genes are TRBV12-3 or TRBV12-4 and TRBJ2-3; no clear D gene. There are 14 residues in the CDR3. The V end was cut by 3 bases, the J end by 0 bases, with 7 bases between. The CDR3 reads CASSFTASTDTQYF. The CDR3 DNA sequence: TGTGCCAGCAGTTTTACAGCTAGCACAGATACGCAGTATTTT.

Concerning this clonotype: A much more abundant neighbour one base away suggests this may be a read error. The V gene is TRBV2, the J gene TRBJ1-5, with 10 positions matching TRBD1. Trimming at V came to 8 bases and at J to 2 bases, leaving 6 bases not matched to a gene. The CDR3 has 15 amino acids. CDR1 is SNHLY and CDR2 is FYNNEI in the germline V gene. The CDR3 sequence: CASGTGTGGNQPQHF. DNA of the CDR3: TGTGCCAGCGGAACCGGGACAGGGGGCAATCAGCCCCAGCATTTT.

This clonotype was seen only a few times. J is TRBJ2-1 and V is TRBV14, with D hard to call. CDR1 is SGHDN and CDR2 is FVKESK in the germline V gene. The CDR3 length is 16 residues. The V and J ends lost 0 bases and 0 bases respectively, with 9 bases between them. CDR3 sequence: CASSQDLTGSYNEQFF. The CDR3 DNA follows: TGTGCCAGCAGCCAAGATCTAACCGGCTCCTACAATGAGCAGTTCTTC.

The chain carries TRBV12-3 or TRBV12-4 and TRBJ2-4, with D maybe TRBD1 (5 bases). Trimming took 5 bases from V and 3 from J, leaving 17 bases between them. The CDR3 runs 16 residues. The CDR3 DNA follows: TGTGCCAGCAGTCTGATTGGACAAGGCTACAAAAACATTCAGTACTTC. This sequence encodes CASSLIGQGYKNIQYF.

This clonotype was detected a few times. The chain uses TRBV7-2 and TRBJ2-7, with TRBD1 matching over 8 bases. Germline loops: CDR1 SGHTA, CDR2 FQGNSA. The CDR3 sequence is 14 residues long. V trimming: 0 bases; J trimming: 12 bases; junction bases outside the gene matches: 10. DNA of the CDR3: TGTGCCAGCAGCTTAGCGATGACAGGGGAAGTAATGTACTTC. Protein: CASSLAMTGEVMYF.

This chain connects TRBV20-1 to TRBJ2-1; TRBD2 matches 9 bases. Germline trimming cut 6 bases from V and 2 bases from J; bases unmatched to any gene: 5. The CDR3 contains 14 residues. CDR1 DFQATT and CDR2 SNEGSKA come from the germline V gene (reference sequence). The CDR3 protein is CSASLAGTYNEQFF. For the CDR3, the DNA is TGCAGTGCATCGCTAGCGGGAACCTACAATGAGCAGTTCTTC.

This chain joins TRBV28 and TRBJ2-7; D gene ambiguous. The CDR3 length is 12 residues. Between the trimmed V and J ends, which lost 5 bases and 3 bases, there was a span of 8 bases. The germline CDR1 and CDR2 sequences are MDHEN and SYDVKM. The CDR3 is CASSPRIYEQYF. For the CDR3, the DNA is TGTGCCAGCAGTCCTCGGATCTACGAGCAGTACTTC.

J is TRBJ2-7 and V is TRBV15, with 10 positions matching TRBD1. The DNA end lines up better with TRBJ2-5; the J call may be wrong. The CDR3 contains 15 residues. CDR1 is LNHNV and CDR2 is YYDKDF in the germline V gene (reference sequence). The CDR3: CATSGRDRGPETQYF. The CDR3 DNA follows: TGTGCCACCAGCGGCCGGGACAGGGGACCAGAGACCCAGTACTTC.

The rearrangement uses TRBV28 and TRBJ2-3, with TRBD2 identical over 10 bases. V shed 2 bases and J 3 bases; nucleotides not matched to a gene: 14. There are 19 residues in the CDR3. CDR1 is MDHEN, CDR2 SYDVKM, per germline. DNA of the CDR3: TGTGCCAGCAGTTTAGGGACTAGCGAAACCTCCCCGGGGACAGATACGCAGTATTTT. Residues: CASSLGTSETSPGTDTQYF.

The rearrangement links TRBV19 to TRBJ2-1; TRBD2 matches 7 bases. Trimming took 4 bases from V and 9 from J; bases not matched to a gene: 9. The CDR3 has 14 amino acids. CDR1 is LNHDA and CDR2 is SQIVND in the germline V gene (reference sequence). This CDR3 reads CASSNRDYPTEQFF. DNA for the CDR3: TGTGCCAGTAGTAACCGGGACTACCCCACTGAGCAGTTCTTC.

The V call is TRBV6-5, the J call TRBJ1-6; weak D call: TRBD1 (5 bases). Germline CDR1 and CDR2: MNHEY and SVGAGI. V gave up 4 bases and J gave up 8 bases, with 18 bases separating them. This CDR3 region has 16 residues. The chain's CDR3 is CASSLLGAGKDSPLHF. As DNA, the CDR3 is TGTGCCAGCAGTTTACTCGGGGCAGGGAAGGATTCACCCCTCCACTTT.

The rearrangement links TRBV28 to TRBJ1-1; weak D call: TRBD1 (5 bases). V lost 3 bases and J 1 base, leaving 9 bases between the germline ends. The length of the CDR3 is 14 residues. Germline-derived CDR1 and CDR2 are MDHEN and SYDVKM. For the CDR3, the DNA is TGTGCCAGCAGTTTCAAGGGGCGGAACACTGAAGCTTTCTTT. Protein product: CASSFKGRNTEAFF.

The chain uses TRBV20-1 and TRBJ2-7; D is unclear. The V gene lost 2 bases and the J gene lost 3 bases, with 14 bases spanning the gap. Germline CDR1 reads DFQATT; CDR2 reads SNEGSKA (reference sequence). This CDR3 comprises 14 residues. For the CDR3, the DNA is TGCAGTGCTAGACCAAAATTGGAGCTCTACGAGCAGTACTTC. It specifies CSARPKLELYEQYF.

With respect to this clonotype: A much more abundant neighbour one base away suggests this may be a read error. The chain couples TRBV29-1 to TRBJ2-5; 9 nucleotides line up with TRBD1. Germline trimming cut 2 bases from V and 11 bases from J; bases unmatched to any gene: 12. CDR3 length: 14 amino acids. CDR1 SQVTM and CDR2 ANQGSEA come from the germline V gene. CDR3 amino acids: CSVETGGMGNEQYF. The CDR3 nucleotides are TGCAGCGTTGAAACAGGGGGCATGGGCAATGAGCAGTACTTC.

The chain has TRBV28 and TRBJ2-6; 10 positions agree with TRBD2. This CDR3 comprises 19 residues. Germline lookup yields CDR1 MDHEN and CDR2 SYDVKM. V lost 7 bases and J lost 0; bases outside the gene matches: 12. DNA of the CDR3: TGTGCCAGCATAAGCGGGGGGGCCGTCGAGTACTCTGGGGCCAACGTCCTGACTTTC. Amino acid sequence: CASISGGAVEYSGANVLTF.

In regard to this clonotype: Given a much more abundant clone one base away, this may be a read error. The chain joins TRBV9 to TRBJ1-6; D is unclear. This CDR3 is 14 amino acids long. Germline CDR1 SGDLS, CDR2 YYNGEE. CDR3 in amino acids: CASSVDGRDPPHHF. CDR3 in DNA: TGTGCCAGCAGCGTAGACGGCCGTGATCCACCCCACCACTTT.

This chain links TRBV5-1 with TRBJ1-5, with D unclear. This CDR3 is built from 13 residues. Per the germline V gene, CDR1 is SGHRS and CDR2 is YFSETQ. V was shortened by 4 bases and J by 4 bases, with 9 bases between the two germline ends. The CDR3 sequence: CASSIDANQPQHF. CDR3 in DNA: TGCGCCAGCAGCATCGACGCAAATCAGCCCCAGCATTTT.

This clonotype was found once. One end of the junction varies from germline; a read error may be responsible. The genes are TRBV6-2 or TRBV6-3 and TRBJ2-3; perhaps TRBD2 as D (6 bases). Germline V CDR1 and CDR2: MNHEY, SVGEGT. This CDR3 is 18 amino acids long. The CDR3 DNA sequence: TGTGCCGGCAGTTACTCGTGGACCCCGGAGGGAAGCACAGATACGCAGTATTTT. Translating it yields CAGSYSWTPEGSTDTQYF.

This chain joins TRBV7-9 and TRBJ2-7, with 7 bases matching TRBD1. This CDR3 is 11 amino acids long. CDR1 SEHNR and CDR2 FQNEAQ come from the germline V gene (reference sequence). V trimming: 8 bases; J trimming: 6 bases; junction bases outside the gene matches: 4. The CDR3 is CASLGGFEQYF. The CDR3 DNA follows: TGTGCCAGCCTAGGGGGCTTCGAGCAGTACTTC. The full variable domain, in which reference TRBV7-9 and TRBJ2-7 provide the parts outside the CDR3, is DTGVSQNPRHKITKRGQNVTFRCDPISEHNRLYWYRQTLGQGPEFLTYFQNEAQLEKSRLLSDRFSAERPKGSFSTLEIQRTEQGDSAMYLCASLGGFEQYFGPGTRLTVT.

The J gene is TRBJ2-5, the V gene TRBV6-2 or TRBV6-3; D not resolved. V was shortened by 5 bases and J by 2 bases, with 9 bases between the two germline ends. This CDR3 spans 13 amino acids. Germline V gives CDR1 MNHEY, CDR2 SVGEGT. The CDR3, as DNA: TGTGCCAGCAGTGGGTCTAGTCAAGAGACCCAGTACTTC. It is translated as CASSGSSQETQYF.

The CDR3, as DNA: TGTGCCAGCAGTAATCAGGGGGACATTCAGTACTTC. Translation: CASSNQGDIQYF. This chain connects TRBV12-3 or TRBV12-4 to TRBJ2-4; 7 bases map to TRBD1. The junction had 3 bases not matched to a gene; V was cut back by 5 bases and J by 8 bases. The CDR3 runs 12 residues.

The genes are TRBV12-3 or TRBV12-4 and TRBJ1-5; D is unresolved. This CDR3 is built from 13 residues. With 5 bases removed from V and 8 bases from J, the gap between germline ends came to 13 bases. Here the CDR3 DNA reads TGTGCCAGCAGTGTCGACACCTATGAGCCCCAGCATTTT. It encodes CASSVDTYEPQHF.

The chain employs TRBV3-1 and TRBJ1-1; no reliable D call. The CDR3 length is 16 residues. With 0 bases removed from V and 1 base from J, the gap between germline ends came to 12 bases. From germline, CDR1 is LGHDT and CDR2 YNNKEL (reference sequence). For the CDR3, the DNA is TGTGCCAGCAGCCAAGATAGGAAGGGATCGAACACTGAAGCTTTCTTT. Its translation is CASSQDRKGSNTEAFF.

The rearrangement links TRBV4-2 to TRBJ2-3; 9 bases line up with TRBD1. The CDR3 is made up of 16 amino acids. V was clipped by 3 bases and J by 3 bases; unmatched bases: 7. Germline V gives CDR1 LGHNA, CDR2 YNFKEQ. DNA for the CDR3: TGTGCCAGCAGCCAGGACCGGGACAGGGAGACAGATACGCAGTATTTT. It encodes CASSQDRDRETDTQYF.

The chain employs TRBV4-3 and TRBJ2-5, with D possibly TRBD1 on 6 matching bases. V was pared by 0 bases and J by 7 bases, with 21 bases between. Germline V gene sequence: CDR1 LGHNA, CDR2 YSLEER. This CDR3 is built from 17 residues. CDR3 sequence: CASSQEGYRAQVVTQYF. CDR3 DNA: TGCGCCAGCAGCCAAGAAGGTTACAGGGCCCAGGTTGTGACCCAGTACTTC.

There are a few counts of this clonotype. The chain joins TRBV5-6 to TRBJ1-2; weak D call: TRBD1 (5 bases). Deletions cut 5 bases from V and 3 bases from J, with 14 bases between. Per germline, CDR1 SGHDT and CDR2 YYEEEE. The CDR3 is 14 amino acids. The CDR3 sequence: CASSDGTGDYGYTF. Written as DNA, the CDR3 is TGTGCCAGCAGTGATGGGACCGGGGACTATGGCTACACCTTC.